Following are 26 T cell receptor beta chains from one sample sequenced in a study of post-analysis software for immune sequencing data. Overall study results and limits: Patients showed TRBV5-6, TRBV5-1 and TRBV20-1 among 4 or 5 TRBV segments more frequent than in controls.

For these TCRs, the target antigens are not known. The authors incorporated unique molecular identifiers into the TCR beta cDNA libraries. MiXCR, applied by TCRdb to the PCR reads, yields one record per CDR3 protein. Found here are roughly 570,000 distinct CDR3 sequences, 34% of them singletons; the top ten hold 4.5% to 7.5%. The source material was blood. Source of these receptors: a girl aged 2-17 years with multiple sclerosis.

CDR3: CASSRDSLFYEQYF. CDR3 coding DNA: TGTGCCAGCAGTCGGGACAGCCTTTTCTACGAGCAGTACTTC. J is TRBJ2-4 and V is TRBV6-5; 7 bases line up with TRBD1. TRBJ2-7 matches the DNA end more closely, so the J call is doubtful. CDR3 length equals 14 residues. CDR1 is MNHEY and CDR2 is SVGAGI in the germline V gene.

The chain couples TRBV29-1 to TRBJ2-1, with TRBD2 identical over 8 bases. This CDR3 comprises 11 residues. The V and J ends lost 7 bases and 10 bases, in that order; junction bases with no gene match: 6. Germline loops: CDR1 SQVTM, CDR2 ANQGSEA. CDR3 residues: CSAGGGREQFF. The CDR3 bases are TGCAGCGCGGGGGGGGGAAGGGAGCAGTTCTTC.

The CDR3 bases are TGTGCCAGCAGCCAAGACAGGGCCCACGGTGGCTACACCTTC. The encoded protein is CASSQDRAHGGYTF. J is TRBJ1-2 and V is TRBV4-2; D possibly corresponds to TRBD1 (5 bases). This CDR3 region has 14 residues. Germline V gives CDR1 LGHNA, CDR2 YNFKEQ. V gave up 0 bases and J gave up 7 bases, with 12 bases separating them.

This clonotype was detected only a few times. V gene TRBV20-1 combines with J gene TRBJ2-1; TRBD1 matches at 7 bases. This CDR3 is 12 amino acids long. The V gene's germline CDR1 is DFQATT and CDR2 SNEGSKA (reference sequence). The ends lost 3 bases at V and 9 bases at J; junction bases unmatched: 5. This CDR3 is CSARTGNSEQFF. CDR3 DNA: TGCAGTGCTAGGACAGGGAATAGTGAGCAGTTCTTC.

A few counts support this clonotype. This sequence joins TRBV10-3 and TRBJ2-1, with D unclear. Germline assignment: CDR1 ENHRY and CDR2 SYGVKD. The V end lost 2 bases, the J end lost 9 bases, and 8 bases lay between the germline ends. This CDR3 is built from 12 residues. CDR3: CAISEAVSEQFF. CDR3 DNA: TGTGCCATCAGTGAGGCCGTCAGTGAGCAGTTCTTC.

This chain connects TRBV3-1 to TRBJ1-5; no clear D gene. Germline CDR1 reads LGHDT; CDR2 reads YNNKEL (reference sequence). V was pared by 0 bases and J by 3 bases, with 9 bases between. The CDR3 is 15 amino acids. CDR3 coding DNA: TGTGCCAGCAGCCAAGATCCCGGGTACAATCAGCCCCAGCATTTT. Amino acids: CASSQDPGYNQPQHF. The full variable domain, its missing parts supplied by reference TRBV3-1 and TRBJ1-5, is DTAVSQTPKYLVTQMGNDKSIKCEQNLGHDTMYWYKQDSKKFLKIMFSYNNKELIINETVPNRFSPKSPDKAHLNLHINSLELGDSAVYFCASSQDPGYNQPQHFGDGTRLSIL.

The CDR3 DNA sequence: TGTGCCAGCAGCTTAGGGACGGAGCCCTCCTACAATGAGCAGTTCTTC. Translating gives CASSLGTEPSYNEQFF. V usage is TRBV7-6 and J usage is TRBJ2-1; D ambiguous. V gave up 1 base and J gave up 0 bases, with 10 bases separating them. The germline CDR1 and CDR2 sequences are SGHVS and FNYEAQ. The CDR3 has 16 amino acids.

This clonotype has a count of ten or more. This chain connects TRBV6-5 to TRBJ2-7, with D maybe TRBD1 (6 bases). Trimming took off 4 bases at V and 2 bases at J, with 15 bases between the two ends. This CDR3 comprises 15 residues. CDR1 is MNHEY and CDR2 is SVGAGI in the germline V gene. CDR3 nucleotide sequence: TGTGCCAGCAGTTTCTCTGGGGGCGAAACCTACGAGCAGTACTTC. Protein product: CASSFSGGETYEQYF.

The chain links TRBV4-2 to TRBJ2-2, with D possibly matching TRBD1 (5 bases). Trimming removed 4 bases from V and 0 bases from J, with 12 bases in between. The CDR3 length is 16 residues. Germline V lookup: CDR1 LGHNA, CDR2 YNFKEQ. The CDR3 protein is CASSLQARANTGELFF. The CDR3 DNA sequence: TGTGCCAGCAGCCTACAGGCCCGTGCGAACACCGGGGAGCTGTTTTTT.

The chain couples TRBV27 to TRBJ2-3; weak D call: TRBD2 (6 bases). From germline, CDR1 is MNHEY and CDR2 SMNVEV (reference sequence). The CDR3 runs 15 residues. Trimming took off 6 bases at V and 2 bases at J, with 15 bases between the two ends. In DNA, the CDR3 is TGTGCCAGCAGATCTCTCGGACTACTCACAGATACGCAGTATTTT. Residues: CASRSLGLLTDTQYF.

The genes are TRBV9 and TRBJ2-3; either TRBD1 or TRBD2 may fit D (6 bases each). The CDR3 is 15 amino acids. Trimming took off 3 bases at V and 1 base at J, with 12 bases between the two ends. The germline V gene has CDR1 SGDLS and CDR2 YYNGEE. The CDR3 nucleotides read TGTGCCAGCAGCGGGGGGGCAAGCCGCACAGATACGCAGTATTTT. Encoded protein: CASSGGASRTDTQYF.

This clonotype was seen once. The chain couples TRBV7-9 to TRBJ1-1, with D hard to call. Trimming took 4 bases from V and 0 from J, leaving 9 bases between them. This CDR3 has 14 amino acids. Germline V lookup: CDR1 SEHNR, CDR2 FQNEAQ (reference sequence). The CDR3 loop reads CASSYSELNTEAFF. CDR3 nucleotide sequence: TGTGCCAGCAGCTACTCGGAACTGAACACTGAAGCTTTCTTT.

There are many counts of this clonotype. The chain links TRBV7-9 to TRBJ1-5; D gene uncertain. This CDR3 has 14 residues. V gave up 6 bases and J gave up 3 bases, with 12 bases separating them. Germline CDR1 is SEHNR and CDR2 is FQNEAQ (reference sequence). The CDR3 DNA follows: TGTGCCAGCAGACCTGGGCCAGACAATCAGCCCCAGCATTTT. As protein: CASRPGPDNQPQHF. The whole variable domain, remainder taken from reference TRBV7-9 and TRBJ1-5, is DTGVSQNPRHKITKRGQNVTFRCDPISEHNRLYWYRQTLGQGPEFLTYFQNEAQLEKSRLLSDRFSAERPKGSFSTLEIQRTEQGDSAMYLCASRPGPDNQPQHFGDGTRLSIL.

Notes on this clonotype: Germline and junction disagree at one end, which may indicate a read error. The chain carries TRBV29-1 and TRBJ2-7; 10 bases match TRBD2. The J call may be in error: the DNA end matches TRBJ2-5 better. CDR3 length: 16 residues. The V gene's germline CDR1 is SQVTM and CDR2 ANQGSEA. The CDR3 coding sequence is TGCGGCGTCGATAGCCCACCGAGCGGGGGGGAAGAGACCCAGTACTTC. It translates to CGVDSPPSGGEETQYF.

The rearrangement links TRBV6-5 to TRBJ2-3; no definite D call. Germline V CDR1 and CDR2: MNHEY, SVGAGI. V lost 6 bases and J lost 4, with 11 bases in between. This CDR3 region has 13 residues. The CDR3 DNA reads as TGTGCCAGCAGGCCGCTGATCCCAGATACGCAGTATTTT. It specifies CASRPLIPDTQYF.

This clonotype has more than one count but fewer than ten. The chain carries TRBV7-3 and TRBJ2-3; D not certain. The CDR3 extends over 17 amino acids. Deletions cut 2 bases from V and 0 bases from J, with 15 bases between. The germline gives CDR1 SGHTA, CDR2 FQGTGA. This CDR3 is CASSLVPDTLSTDTQYF. CDR3 bases: TGTGCCAGCAGCTTAGTCCCCGACACACTAAGCACAGATACGCAGTATTTT.

This clonotype was seen only a few times. CDR3 in amino acids: CLVEDRLSYEQYF. CDR3 coding DNA: TGCCTTGTCGAGGACAGGCTCTCCTACGAGCAGTACTTC. The rearrangement uses TRBV20-1 and TRBJ2-7, with 7 bases aligning to TRBD1. Germline V gene data show CDR1 as DFQATT and CDR2 as SNEGSKA (reference sequence). The CDR3 has 13 amino acids.

The chain employs TRBV11-2 and TRBJ2-5; 9 bases agree with TRBD2. This CDR3 has 17 amino acids. V lost 0 bases and J lost 5; bases outside the gene matches: 10. Germline V gene data show CDR1 as SGHAT and CDR2 as FQNNGV. CDR3 loop: CASSLDQDRAGGETQYF. CDR3 nucleotide sequence: TGTGCCAGCAGCTTAGATCAAGACAGGGCGGGGGGGGAGACCCAGTACTTC.

This clonotype was observed a single time. The chain joins TRBV2 to TRBJ2-5, with D possibly being TRBD2 (5 bases). V lost 4 bases and J 2 bases, leaving 17 bases between the germline ends. Germline-derived CDR1 and CDR2 are SNHLY and FYNNEI. The CDR3 is 16 residues long. This CDR3 reads CASSGGGLSKQETQYF. The CDR3 region has the DNA TGTGCCAGCAGTGGGGGTGGACTCTCAAAGCAAGAGACCCAGTACTTC.

This clonotype was seen only a few times. This chain connects TRBV4-1 to TRBJ2-3, with 9 nucleotides matching TRBD1. Trimming at V came to 2 bases and at J to 4 bases, leaving 7 bases not matched to a gene. The CDR3 has 16 residues. The germline V gene has CDR1 MGHRA and CDR2 YSYEKL. CDR3 amino acids: CASSQTGTGLADTQYF. The CDR3 bases are TGCGCCAGCAGCCAAACCGGGACAGGGCTCGCAGATACGCAGTATTTT.

This clonotype has more than one count but fewer than ten. The V gene is TRBV25-1, the J gene TRBJ2-3; 7 nucleotides line up with TRBD1. This CDR3 spans 15 amino acids. Germline values: CDR1 MGHDK, CDR2 SYGVNS. The junction had 2 bases not matched to a gene; V was cut back by 1 base and J by 1 base. CDR3 in amino acids: CASSEFQGGTDTQYF. Written as DNA, the CDR3 is TGTGCCAGCAGTGAATTCCAGGGGGGCACAGATACGCAGTATTTT.

The chain uses TRBV5-1 and TRBJ1-2; perhaps TRBD1 as D (5 bases). The length of the CDR3 is 16 residues. Trimming took off 0 bases at V and 2 bases at J, with 14 bases between the two ends. CDR1 is SGHRS, CDR2 YFSETQ, per germline. CDR3 region: CASSLDWQGENYGYTF. In DNA form, the CDR3 reads TGCGCCAGCAGCTTGGATTGGCAGGGAGAGAACTATGGCTACACCTTC.

At least ten counts were recorded for this clonotype. The chain has TRBV15 and TRBJ1-2, with D perhaps TRBD1 (6 bases). Trimming removed 8 bases from V and 6 bases from J, with 25 bases in between. This CDR3 contains 16 residues. In germline, CDR1 is LNHNV, CDR2 YYDKDF (reference sequence). CDR3 bases: TGTGCCACCGCCGACCAAATCCTACAGGGAGCGGATGGCTACACCTTC. Translated, it gives CATADQILQGADGYTF.

This clonotype was seen only a few times. The genes are TRBV12-3 or TRBV12-4 and TRBJ2-3; D remains unclear. Trimming left V 6 bases short and J 1 base short, with 11 bases between. The CDR3 runs 14 residues. The CDR3 sequence is CASSSGPRTDTQYF. CDR3 in DNA: TGTGCCAGCAGCAGTGGACCGCGCACAGATACGCAGTATTTT.

This clonotype was detected only a few times. The chain joins TRBV7-9 to TRBJ2-7, with TRBD1 identical over 7 bases. The trim removed 5 bases at V and 3 bases at J, leaving 13 bases unmatched. Germline CDR1 and CDR2: SEHNR and FQNEAQ (reference sequence). The CDR3 spans 16 residues. The CDR3 region is CASSPTLTGSIYEQYF. In DNA form, the CDR3 reads TGTGCCAGCAGCCCTACCCTGACAGGGTCAATCTACGAGCAGTACTTC.

This clonotype was seen only a few times. The chain employs TRBV29-1 and TRBJ2-7; D could derive from TRBD1 or TRBD2 (5 bases each). Per germline, CDR1 SQVTM and CDR2 ANQGSEA. Trimming removed 0 bases at V and 1 base at J, with 22 bases between. CDR3 length equals 18 residues. The CDR3 sequence: CSVEELVTRDGFSYEQYF. The CDR3, as DNA: TGCAGCGTTGAAGAGCTAGTCACCCGGGACGGGTTTTCCTACGAGCAGTACTTC.